What follows is one TCR beta chain and its context. Its cognate antigen is unknown. The data stem from a study of brain T cells in children with intractable seizures. Study findings and constraints: Top 50 brain clonotypes included both public and private clones. Pre-surgery blood may have been undersampled, hiding some clones. Patients' HCMV serostatus was unknown; virus specificity rests on CDR3 similarity alone.

The data were produced by immunoSEQ multiplex PCR, yet TCRdb's version contains in-frame clones alone and is incomplete. The repertoire holds more than 3,500 clones, with about three quarters as singletons. Sequencing was limited to surgery cases with top T cell transcript signatures in brain tissue. At least one anti-epileptic drug was given before surgery. CDR3 length equals 12 residues. V dropped 8 bases and J dropped 3 bases, with 11 bases sitting between them. Per germline, CDR1 SEHNR and CDR2 FQNEAQ (reference sequence). This rearrangement joins TRBV7-9 to TRBJ2-7; TRBD1 is a possible D gene (6 bases). This sample comprised resected brain tissue, obtained at surgery. This TCR was sampled from a girl under 10 years old with Rasmussen encephalitis and intractable seizures. CDR3 region: CASVDRYYEQYF. CDR3 in DNA: TGTGCCAGCGTGGACAGATACTACGAGCAGTACTTC.